The 28 T cell receptor beta chains in this list originate from one sample, sequenced in a study of blood T cell repertoires in COVID-19. Using immunoSEQ multiplex PCR, the repertoire was profiled, and TCRdb retains in-frame clones only, with some absent. The sample yields around 97,000 clones, roughly nine tenths seen once. Material: peripheral blood. The source of these receptors is a human donor in a cohort sampled during active COVID-19.

J is TRBJ1-5 and V is TRBV10-2; tentatively, D is TRBD1 (5 bases). This CDR3 spans 14 amino acids. Trimming stripped 3 bases from V and 4 bases from J, with 10 bases between. Germline V CDR1 and CDR2: WSHSY, SAAADI. This chain's CDR3 is CASSDKTANQPQHF. The DNA for the CDR3 is TGCGCCAGCAGTGATAAGACAGCTAATCAGCCCCAGCATTTT.

The J gene is TRBJ2-1, the V gene TRBV5-1; D is unclear. CDR3 length equals 15 residues. Per germline, CDR1 SGHRS and CDR2 YFSETQ. V was clipped by 1 base and J by 2 bases, with 10 bases between them. The CDR3 DNA reads as TGCGCCAGCAGCTTGTTTCCGGAGACCTACAATGAGCAGTTCTTC. It specifies CASSLFPETYNEQFF.

The chain is built from TRBV29-1 and TRBJ2-6, with D possibly TRBD2 on 6 matching bases. V was pared by 7 bases and J by 1 base, with 11 bases between. Germline CDR1 and CDR2: SQVTM and ANQGSEA. The CDR3 contains 14 residues. CDR3 sequence (DNA): TGCAGCGCAAAAGGAGGGTCTGGGGCCAACGTCCTGACTTTC. Its protein is CSAKGGSGANVLTF.

The chain combines TRBV7-8 with TRBJ2-7; no clear D. V was pared by 2 bases and J by 6 bases, with 8 bases between. The CDR3 is 12 amino acids. Germline V lookup: CDR1 SGHVS, CDR2 FQNEAQ. The CDR3 here is CASSLTAGEQYF. As DNA, the CDR3 is TGTGCCAGCAGCTTAACCGCCGGCGAGCAGTACTTC. The full variable domain, with the rest looked up from reference TRBV7-8 and TRBJ2-7, is GAGVSQSPRYKVAKRGQDVALRCDPISGHVSLFWYQQALGQGPEFLTYFQNEAQLDKSGLPSDRFFAERPEGSVSTLKIQRTQQEDSAVYLCASSLTAGEQYFGPGTRLTVT.

V usage is TRBV19 and J usage is TRBJ2-7; 9 bases map to TRBD1. Trimming took 5 bases from V and 8 from J; bases not matched to a gene: 13. CDR3 size: 15 residues. Per the germline V gene, CDR1 is LNHDA and CDR2 is SQIVND (reference sequence). The CDR3 DNA follows: TGTGCCAGTAGTCTTTCCGGACAGGGGATTACGAAGCAGTACTTC. Translated: CASSLSGQGITKQYF.

In its sample, this clone was seen once. At one end, the junction sequence differs from germline, possibly due to a read error. This chain joins TRBV19 and TRBJ1-2; 9 bases align to TRBD1. The length of the CDR3 is 10 residues. Germline assignment: CDR1 LNHDA and CDR2 SQIVND (reference sequence). Here the CDR3 reads CASKGTGSSF. CDR3 in DNA: TGTGCCAGTAAAGGGACAGGGTCTTCCTTC.

The chain has TRBV9 and TRBJ2-1; D may be TRBD2 (7 bases). Trimming took off 3 bases at V and 0 bases at J, with 16 bases between the two ends. CDR3 length equals 17 residues. Germline assignment: CDR1 SGDLS and CDR2 YYNGEE. Here the CDR3 reads CASSGGLGGSSYNEQFF. The CDR3, as DNA: TGTGCCAGCAGCGGGGGGCTTGGCGGGAGCTCCTACAATGAGCAGTTCTTC.

The genes are TRBV10-3 and TRBJ2-3; possible D gene TRBD2, 6 bases. The CDR3 has 14 residues. Per the germline V gene, CDR1 is ENHRY and CDR2 is SYGVKD. V gave up 6 bases and J gave up 4 bases, with 14 bases separating them. CDR3 region: CAISGGGSADTQYF. The CDR3 DNA reads as TGTGCCATCAGCGGTGGGGGGAGTGCAGATACGCAGTATTTT.

The rearrangement joins TRBV5-1 to TRBJ2-7, with a weak D call TRBD1 (6 bases). Germline V lookup: CDR1 SGHRS, CDR2 YFSETQ. The CDR3 is 12 amino acids. V lost 7 bases and J 3 bases, leaving 11 bases between the germline ends. The CDR3 DNA reads as TGCGCCAGCGGGGACACAAGCTACGAGCAGTACTTC. This gives the protein CASGDTSYEQYF.

The rearrangement uses TRBV15 and TRBJ1-5; D call uncertain. This CDR3 comprises 15 residues. V shed 8 bases and J shed 2 bases, with 16 bases lying between them. CDR1 LNHNV and CDR2 YYDKDF come from the germline V gene (reference sequence). CDR3 loop: CATAPALRGNQPQHF. The CDR3, as DNA: TGTGCCACCGCCCCGGCCTTGAGGGGCAATCAGCCCCAGCATTTT. Full variable domain (rest looked up from reference TRBV15 and TRBJ1-5): DAMVIQNPRYQVTQFGKPVTLSCSQTLNHNVMYWYQQKSSQAPKLLFHYYDKDFNNEADTPDNFQSRRPNTSFCFLDIRSPGLGDTAMYLCATAPALRGNQPQHFGDGTRLSIL.

The V and J genes are TRBV11-2 and TRBJ2-7; possibly TRBD2 for D (6 bases). Germline assignment: CDR1 SGHAT and CDR2 FQNNGV. The CDR3 runs 14 residues. V shed 5 bases and J shed 4 bases, with 15 bases lying between them. CDR3 sequence (DNA): TGTGCCAGCAGCGCCCTAAGGGGAGGATACGAGCAGTACTTC. Amino acids: CASSALRGGYEQYF.

V gene TRBV29-1 combines with J gene TRBJ2-1; D possibly corresponds to TRBD2 (6 bases). V lost 7 bases and J 0 bases, leaving 13 bases between the germline ends. Germline V gives CDR1 SQVTM, CDR2 ANQGSEA. This CDR3 is 14 amino acids long. The CDR3 DNA reads TGCAGCGCCGTTGGGACTGACTCCTACAATGAGCAGTTCTTC. Protein product: CSAVGTDSYNEQFF.

The V call is TRBV7-2, the J call TRBJ1-5; no definite D call. Germline values: CDR1 SGHTA, CDR2 FQGNSA. This CDR3 region has 15 residues. V lost 5 bases and J 0 bases, leaving 11 bases between the germline ends. CDR3 amino acids: CASSQAPYSNQPQHF. The CDR3 DNA reads as TGTGCCAGCAGCCAGGCCCCATATAGCAATCAGCCCCAGCATTTT.

The V call is TRBV28, the J call TRBJ1-4, with 7 bases lining up with TRBD1. The CDR3 is made up of 16 amino acids. Germline CDR1 reads MDHEN; CDR2 reads SYDVKM. Trimming took 3 bases from V and 2 from J; bases not matched to a gene: 6. CDR3 protein: CASSLGRGATNEKLFF. The CDR3, as DNA: TGTGCCAGCAGTTTGGGCAGGGGGGCGACTAATGAAAAACTGTTTTTT. Looking up the rest from reference TRBV28 and TRBJ1-4 gives the full variable domain: DVKVTQSSRYLVKRTGEKVFLECVQDMDHENMFWYRQDPGLGLRLIYFSYDVKMKEKGDIPEGYSVSREKKERFSLILESASTNQTSMYLCASSLGRGATNEKLFFGSGTQLSVL.

V and J are TRBV7-2 and TRBJ2-7, with TRBD2 matching over 7 bases. The CDR3 totals 16 residues. CDR1 and CDR2 (germline): SGHTA, FQGNSA. The V gene end was trimmed by 5 bases and the J gene end by 2 bases; junction bases not matched to a gene: 12. CDR3 bases: TGTGCCAGCAGCGTCCGGGCTAGCGGTCTCACCTACGAGCAGTACTTC. Its translation is CASSVRASGLTYEQYF.

The table lists this clone with a few counts. The chain recombines TRBV20-1 with TRBJ1-5; D call uncertain. This CDR3 comprises 16 residues. Germline V gives CDR1 DFQATT, CDR2 SNEGSKA (reference sequence). The V end was cut by 3 bases, the J end by 0 bases, with 15 bases between. CDR3 in amino acids: CSASSPGSYSNQPQHF. As DNA, the CDR3 is TGCAGTGCTAGTTCCCCGGGAAGTTATAGCAATCAGCCCCAGCATTTT.

This sequence joins TRBV2 and TRBJ2-2; 8 bases map to TRBD1. J lost 3 bases, V lost 6 bases, and 6 bases had no gene match. The CDR3 is 15 amino acids. Germline assignment: CDR1 SNHLY and CDR2 FYNNEI. CDR3 in DNA: TGTGCCAGCAGCGACAGGGGTGTTGACACCGGGGAGCTGTTTTTT. Translation: CASSDRGVDTGELFF.

The rearrangement joins TRBV5-1 to TRBJ2-5; TRBD1 is a possible D gene (6 bases). V was shortened by 8 bases and J by 5 bases, with 16 bases between the two germline ends. The germline V gene has CDR1 SGHRS and CDR2 YFSETQ. The CDR3 loop spans 13 amino acids. The CDR3 region is CASSQGFGETQYF. As DNA, the CDR3 is TGCGCCAGTTCGCAGGGGTTTGGGGAGACCCAGTACTTC.

V usage is TRBV6-5 and J usage is TRBJ2-5; 7 bases are shared with TRBD2. V was clipped by 2 bases and J by 2 bases; unmatched bases: 2. Per the germline V gene, CDR1 is MNHEY and CDR2 is SVGAGI. The CDR3 loop spans 14 amino acids. The CDR3 loop reads CASSYGGEQETQYF. The DNA for the CDR3 is TGTGCCAGCAGTTACGGGGGGGAGCAAGAGACCCAGTACTTC.

The chain uses TRBV4-2 and TRBJ2-1, with 7 bases aligning to TRBD1. This CDR3 is built from 16 residues. With 3 bases clipped from V and 4 bases from J, the junction kept 9 bases outside the gene matches. The V gene's germline CDR1 is LGHNA and CDR2 YNFKEQ. The CDR3 nucleotides read TGTGCCAGCAGCCACAGTGACAGGGCCGATTACAATGAGCAGTTCTTC. Amino acid sequence: CASSHSDRADYNEQFF.

The chain joins TRBV19 to TRBJ1-1; TRBD1 agrees at 8 bases. CDR1 is LNHDA and CDR2 is SQIVND in the germline V gene (reference sequence). The CDR3 is made up of 15 amino acids. V was clipped by 5 bases and J by 4 bases; unmatched bases: 9. CDR3: CASSYTGGSVTEAFF. The CDR3 coding sequence is TGTGCCAGTAGTTATACAGGGGGTAGTGTCACTGAAGCTTTCTTT.

The rearrangement uses TRBV2 and TRBJ1-5, with no clear D. Germline V gene data show CDR1 as SNHLY and CDR2 as FYNNEI. V was pared by 3 bases and J by 8 bases, with 11 bases between. There are 13 residues in the CDR3. The CDR3: CASSDTSGKPQHF. Here the CDR3 DNA reads TGTGCCAGCAGTGATACGTCCGGGAAGCCCCAGCATTTT.

The rearrangement uses TRBV29-1 and TRBJ2-3; 7 bases match TRBD2. CDR1 and CDR2 (germline): SQVTM, ANQGSEA. Germline trimming cut 4 bases from V and 5 bases from J; bases unmatched to any gene: 3. The CDR3 has 12 residues. The CDR3 DNA reads as TGCAGCGTTGCCTCGGGGGGAGATACGCAGTATTTT. This encodes CSVASGGDTQYF.

The gene calls are TRBV24-1 and TRBJ1-2; 9 bases agree with TRBD1. Germline-derived CDR1 and CDR2 are KGHDR and SFDVKD. This CDR3 region has 14 residues. V lost 3 bases and J lost 6; bases outside the gene matches: 4. CDR3 sequence reads: CATSDTRDRDGYTF. The CDR3 DNA is TGTGCCACCAGTGATACCCGGGACAGGGATGGCTACACCTTC.

The gene calls are TRBV27 and TRBJ2-3; possible D gene TRBD1, 6 bases. Trimming pared 6 bases from V and 15 bases from J, leaving 25 bases between. The CDR3 sequence is 14 residues long. Germline loops: CDR1 MNHEY, CDR2 SMNVEV (reference sequence). For the CDR3, the DNA is TGTGCCAGCAGCCCGGACAGAGGGAGAGTCCTGCGTTATTTT. Translation: CASSPDRGRVLRYF.

This clone is a singleton in its sample. This rearrangement joins TRBV19 to TRBJ2-1; D is perhaps TRBD1 (6 bases). Trimming took 7 bases from V and 1 from J, leaving 14 bases between them. There are 15 residues in the CDR3. Germline V gene data show CDR1 as LNHDA and CDR2 as SQIVND (reference sequence). Here the CDR3 DNA reads TGTGCCAGTATTGCACCGGGACAATCCTACAATGAGCAGTTCTTC. Translating gives CASIAPGQSYNEQFF.

The CDR3 DNA reads as TGTGCCAGCAGCTTAGGGGTCTGGTCTAGCGGGGGGCCCACAGATACGCAGTATTTT. Translating it yields CASSLGVWSSGGPTDTQYF. This chain uses TRBV7-3 with TRBJ2-3; 11 bases map to TRBD2. The germline V gene encodes CDR1 SGHTA and CDR2 FQGTGA. Trimming removed 2 bases from V and 2 bases from J; junction bases left unmatched: 12. There are 19 residues in the CDR3.

The chain employs TRBV5-1 and TRBJ2-5, with a tentative D call TRBD2 (5 bases). V gave up 0 bases and J gave up 5 bases, with 11 bases separating them. The germline V gene has CDR1 SGHRS and CDR2 YFSETQ. This CDR3 contains 14 residues. This CDR3 reads CASSLVPSGETQYF. The CDR3 coding sequence is TGCGCCAGCAGCTTGGTCCCTTCGGGGGAGACCCAGTACTTC.